These 4 T cell receptor beta chains share one sample of origin, sequenced in a study of CD8+ T cells in alopecia areata. Treatment specified: oral pan-JAK inhibitor, 5-10 mg twice daily. The sequencing template was cDNA reverse transcribed from extracted RNA. Sequencing was performed with immunoSEQ multiplex PCR; in TCRdb, only in-frame clones are kept and a portion is missing. The data hold some 190,000 clones, with 66% observed a single time. This specimen was CD4+ T cells sorted from blood, taken between weeks 44 and 45, from a patient treated with tofacitinib. These receptors were taken from a human donor with alopecia areata.

V is TRBV6-6 and J is TRBJ2-7; D perhaps matches TRBD1 (6 bases). Germline V gives CDR1 MNHNY, CDR2 SVGAGI (reference sequence). This CDR3 has 14 amino acids. V lost 7 bases to trimming and J lost 5 bases, with 18 bases between them. In DNA form, the CDR3 reads TGTGCCAGCAATACAGGGTTGTCTTTACACGAGCAGTACTTC. Translated: CASNTGLSLHEQYF.

This chain connects TRBV4-1 to TRBJ2-7, with D possibly matching TRBD2 (6 bases). V was pared by 3 bases and J by 3 bases, with 15 bases between. CDR3 length: 15 residues. Germline CDR1 and CDR2: MGHRA and YSYEKL. The CDR3, as DNA: TGCGCCAGCAGCCAGTGGCGGGGTAACCTCTACGAGCAGTACTTC. Encoded protein: CASSQWRGNLYEQYF.

This sequence joins TRBV14 and TRBJ1-1, with TRBD1 identical over 7 bases. From germline, CDR1 is SGHDN and CDR2 FVKESK. Germline trimming cut 2 bases from V and 0 bases from J; bases unmatched to any gene: 6. The CDR3 spans 16 residues. CDR3 bases: TGTGCCAGCAGCCAATGGACAGGACGAATGAACACTGAAGCTTTCTTT. It yields the protein CASSQWTGRMNTEAFF.

The rearrangement links TRBV18 to TRBJ2-5; D ambiguous. This CDR3 spans 12 amino acids. Trimming pared 3 bases from V and 5 bases from J, leaving 7 bases between. The germline V gene encodes CDR1 KGHSH and CDR2 LQKENI. The CDR3 bases are TGTGCCAGCTCACCTTTCGGGGAGACCCAGTACTTC. It specifies CASSPFGETQYF.